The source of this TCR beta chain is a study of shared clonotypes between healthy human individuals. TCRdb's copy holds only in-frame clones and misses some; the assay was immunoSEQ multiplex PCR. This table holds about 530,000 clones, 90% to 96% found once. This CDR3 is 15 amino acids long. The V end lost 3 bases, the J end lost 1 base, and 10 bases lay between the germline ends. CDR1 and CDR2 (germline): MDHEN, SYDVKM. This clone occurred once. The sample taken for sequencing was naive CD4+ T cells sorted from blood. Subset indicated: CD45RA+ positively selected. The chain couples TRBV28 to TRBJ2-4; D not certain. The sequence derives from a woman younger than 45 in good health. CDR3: CASSFASLAKNIQYF. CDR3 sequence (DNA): TGTGCCAGCAGTTTTGCCAGTTTGGCCAAAAACATTCAGTACTTC. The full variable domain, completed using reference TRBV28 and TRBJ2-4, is DVKVTQSSRYLVKRTGEKVFLECVQDMDHENMFWYRQDPGLGLRLIYFSYDVKMKEKGDIPEGYSVSREKKERFSLILESASTNQTSMYLCASSFASLAKNIQYFGAGTRLSVL.